This entry describes one T cell receptor beta chain. The assay was immunoSEQ multiplex PCR, and TCRdb's table has in-frame clones only and misses some. The sample lists roughly 99,000 clones; less than 95% were seen once. These data originate in a study of OX40 agonist ivuxolimab in advanced cancers. Germline loops: CDR1 SGDLS, CDR2 YYNGEE. The CDR3 contains 14 residues. Trimming stripped 2 bases from V and 6 bases from J, with 14 bases between. This specimen consisted of CD4+ or CD8+ T cells sorted from blood, obtained in a trial of the OX40 agonist ivuxolimab. The chain employs TRBV9 and TRBJ1-2; D not resolved. This TCR was recovered from an adult with an advanced solid tumor such as melanoma, head and neck, liver or kidney cancer. The CDR3 spells CASSVQEVTHGYTF. DNA of the CDR3: TGTGCCAGCAGCGTGCAGGAGGTAACACATGGCTACACCTTC. Complete variable domain (other parts from reference TRBV9 and TRBJ1-2): DSGVTQTPKHLITATGQRVTLRCSPRSGDLSVYWYQQSLDQGLQFLIQYYNGEERAKGNILERFSAQQFPDLHSELNLSSLELGDSALYFCASSVQEVTHGYTFGSGTRLTVV.